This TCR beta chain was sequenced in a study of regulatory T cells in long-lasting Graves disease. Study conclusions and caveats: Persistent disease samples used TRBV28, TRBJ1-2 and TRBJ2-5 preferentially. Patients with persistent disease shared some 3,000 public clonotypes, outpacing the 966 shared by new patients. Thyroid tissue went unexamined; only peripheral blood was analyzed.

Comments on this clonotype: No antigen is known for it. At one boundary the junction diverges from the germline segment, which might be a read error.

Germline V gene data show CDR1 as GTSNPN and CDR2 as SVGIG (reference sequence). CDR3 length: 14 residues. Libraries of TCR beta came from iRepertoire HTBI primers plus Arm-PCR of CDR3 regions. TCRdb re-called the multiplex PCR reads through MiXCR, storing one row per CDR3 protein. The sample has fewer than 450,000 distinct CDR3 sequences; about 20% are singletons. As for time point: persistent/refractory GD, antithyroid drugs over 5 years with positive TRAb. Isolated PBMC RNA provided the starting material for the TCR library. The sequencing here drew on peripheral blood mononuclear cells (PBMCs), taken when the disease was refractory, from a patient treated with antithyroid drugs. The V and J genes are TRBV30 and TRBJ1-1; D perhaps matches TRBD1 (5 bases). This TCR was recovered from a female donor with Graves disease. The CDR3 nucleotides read TGTGCCTGGAGTGAGCTGGGGGGGGTAATTGAAGCTTCCTTT. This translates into CAWSELGGVIEASF.